The clone carrying this T cell receptor beta chain was recorded many times. The target antigen is unknown. This record belongs to a study of T-cell memory formation after mild COVID-19. Study-level information: Clustering of TCRs was largely donor specific. Findings and caveats of the study: Some clones that responded turned up in pre-infection memory, which suggests that cross-reactive memory joined in. Balance between CD4 and CD8 was seen in clones contracting day 15 to 85, and a CD4+ lean was seen in later expanders. Among contracting clones, CD4+ were mainly CM/EM and CD8+ enriched in EMRA.

TCRdb called the 5' RACE reads again in MiXCR, with one record for every CDR3 protein. The sample lists some 150,000 distinct CDR3 sequences, roughly 6.2% seen once, with around 2% in the top ten. The length of the CDR3 is 15 residues. The germline V gene encodes CDR1 SGHKS and CDR2 YYEKEE (reference sequence). V lost 4 bases, J lost 3 bases, and 10 bases stayed unmatched. Sequenced: PBMCs or a T cell subset sorted from them (not recorded which). The receptor comes from an adult woman who had mild COVID-19 (a few samples of this study predate the infection). Cell type and time point are not known. The chain uses TRBV5-5 and TRBJ2-7, with 7 bases matching TRBD1. This CDR3 is CASSRGQQAYYEQYF. The CDR3 DNA reads TGTGCCAGCAGCAGGGGACAGCAAGCGTACTACGAGCAGTACTTC. Full variable domain (remainder filled in from reference TRBV5-5 and TRBJ2-7): DAGVTQSPTHLIKTRGQQVTLRCSPISGHKSVSWYQQVLGQGPQFIFQYYEKEERGRGNFPDRFSARQFPNYSSELNVNALLLGDSALYLCASSRGQQAYYEQYFGPGTRLTVT.